The 27 T cell receptor beta chains presented below share a single source sample, sequenced in a study of OX40 agonist ivuxolimab in advanced cancers. Some clones are missing from TCRdb's copy, which holds only in-frame ones; the method was immunoSEQ multiplex PCR. The sample yields approximately 25,000 clones, 65% to 80% seen once. The sample in question was CD4+ or CD8+ T cells sorted from blood, obtained in a trial of the OX40 agonist ivuxolimab. These receptors were obtained from an adult with an advanced solid tumor such as melanoma, head and neck, liver or kidney cancer.

V is TRBV6-4 and J is TRBJ2-3; TRBD2 matches at 10 bases. The V segment lost 1 base and the J segment 4 bases; nucleotides outside the gene matches: 2. The CDR3 sequence is 15 residues long. The germline gives CDR1 MRHNA, CDR2 SNTAGT. CDR3 in amino acids: CASSDLAGGADTQYF. As DNA, the CDR3 is TGTGCCAGCAGTGACTTAGCGGGAGGAGCAGATACGCAGTATTTT.

V usage is TRBV29-1 and J usage is TRBJ1-2; D perhaps matches TRBD1 (5 bases). The CDR3 is made up of 12 amino acids. Between the trimmed V and J ends, which lost 1 base and 6 bases, there was a span of 9 bases. CDR1 and CDR2 from the germline V gene are SQVTM and ANQGSEA. The CDR3 here is CSVEGGFDGYTF. The CDR3 nucleotides are TGCAGCGTTGAAGGGGGGTTTGATGGCTACACCTTC.

The chain links TRBV4-2 to TRBJ1-5, with D possibly TRBD1 on 5 matching bases. This CDR3 comprises 15 residues. Germline V gene lookup returns CDR1 LGHNA and CDR2 YNFKEQ. The germline V and J ends were trimmed by 4 bases and 5 bases, with 15 bases remaining between them. CDR3 loop: CASSPAMDIDQPQHF. The CDR3, as DNA: TGTGCCAGCAGCCCAGCCATGGACATTGATCAGCCCCAGCATTTT.

V usage is TRBV10-3 and J usage is TRBJ1-1, with TRBD1 identical over 10 bases. This CDR3 has 13 amino acids. The J segment lost 5 bases and the V segment lost 10 bases, leaving 7 bases of the junction unmatched. Per germline, CDR1 ENHRY and CDR2 SYGVKD. CDR3 in DNA: TGTGCCACGGGGGGACAGGGGTTAACTGAAGCTTTCTTT. Its translation is CATGGQGLTEAFF.

The chain employs TRBV5-6 and TRBJ2-2; D is unresolved. Germline V gene data show CDR1 as SGHDT and CDR2 as YYEEEE. Deletions cut 5 bases from V and 4 bases from J, with 9 bases between. CDR3 size: 13 residues. CDR3 sequence reads: CASRAESTGELFF. The CDR3, as DNA: TGTGCCAGCAGGGCAGAGAGCACCGGGGAGCTGTTTTTT.

V and J are TRBV5-6 and TRBJ2-7; the D gene is possibly TRBD2 (6 bases). Germline CDR1 and CDR2: SGHDT and YYEEEE. The length of the CDR3 is 14 residues. V was shortened by 4 bases and J by 3 bases, with 14 bases between the two germline ends. The CDR3 sequence is CASSQQEGGYEQYF. The CDR3 region has the DNA TGTGCCAGCAGCCAGCAAGAGGGAGGCTACGAGCAGTACTTC.

This chain links TRBV19 with TRBJ1-2; tentative D call: TRBD1 (5 bases). CDR3 size: 15 residues. Germline CDR1 reads LNHDA; CDR2 reads SQIVND (reference sequence). With 10 bases removed from V and 6 bases from J, the gap between germline ends came to 24 bases. CDR3 sequence: CATRPGNRLGDGYTF. The CDR3 coding sequence is TGTGCCACAAGGCCGGGGAACAGGCTGGGGGATGGCTACACCTTC.

The sample holds a few counts of this clone. The chain couples TRBV9 to TRBJ1-6; D remains ambiguous. V dropped 1 base and J dropped 7 bases, with 12 bases sitting between them. Germline CDR1 SGDLS, CDR2 YYNGEE. This CDR3 comprises 15 residues. Here the CDR3 reads CASSVSSGWNSPLHF. CDR3 nucleotide sequence: TGTGCCAGCAGCGTATCGAGTGGCTGGAATTCACCCCTCCACTTT. Full variable domain (missing parts from reference TRBV9 and TRBJ1-6): DSGVTQTPKHLITATGQRVTLRCSPRSGDLSVYWYQQSLDQGLQFLIQYYNGEERAKGNILERFSAQQFPDLHSELNLSSLELGDSALYFCASSVSSGWNSPLHFGNGTRLTVT.

The chain carries TRBV5-6 and TRBJ1-1; TRBD1 matches 7 bases. The germline CDR1 and CDR2 sequences are SGHDT and YYEEEE. V gave up 1 base and J gave up 3 bases; unmatched junction bases: 9. This CDR3 spans 16 amino acids. The CDR3 DNA sequence: TGTGCCAGCAGCTTGTATAGGGGGCAGGGGGACACTGAAGCTTTCTTT. Translation gives CASSLYRGQGDTEAFF.

This clone occurred a few times. V gene TRBV14 combines with J gene TRBJ2-5; 8 bases map to TRBD2. Trimming at V came to 4 bases and at J to 1 base, leaving 8 bases not matched to a gene. The CDR3 consists of 16 residues. The germline CDR1 and CDR2 sequences are SGHDN and FVKESK. The CDR3 DNA sequence: TGTGCCAGCAGCCGAAGCGGGAGAGGAATCCAAGAGACCCAGTACTTC. Translating gives CASSRSGRGIQETQYF.

This clone has just a few counts. This chain joins TRBV6-5 and TRBJ2-2; D remains unclear. From germline, CDR1 is MNHEY and CDR2 SVGAGI. V lost 6 bases to trimming and J lost 7 bases, with 6 bases between them. The CDR3 consists of 11 residues. CDR3 DNA sequence: TGTGCCAGCAGGGAATTCGGGGAGCTGTTTTTT. Protein: CASREFGELFF.

The rearrangement joins TRBV7-2 to TRBJ1-1; possibly TRBD1 for D (6 bases). The CDR3 consists of 13 residues. Trimming took off 5 bases at V and 7 bases at J, with 14 bases between the two ends. CDR1 is SGHTA, CDR2 FQGNSA, per germline. CDR3 region: CASSIKWGLEAFF. CDR3 bases: TGTGCCAGCAGCATTAAATGGGGGCTTGAAGCTTTCTTT.

There are a few counts of this clone. The rearrangement links TRBV30 to TRBJ2-3, with TRBD2 matching over 8 bases. With V trimmed by 4 bases and J by 0 bases, 6 bases remained unmatched. Germline V CDR1 and CDR2: GTSNPN, SVGIG (reference sequence). CDR3 length equals 15 residues. CDR3 loop: CAWTLAGPSTDTQYF. In nucleotides, the CDR3 is TGTGCCTGGACCTTAGCGGGGCCGAGCACAGATACGCAGTATTTT.

This clone was seen a handful of times. The gene calls are TRBV5-1 and TRBJ1-6; a possible D gene is TRBD1 (5 bases). Trimming shortened V by 0 bases and J by 7 bases, and 14 bases separated the two germline ends. Germline CDR1 SGHRS, CDR2 YFSETQ. The CDR3 has 16 amino acids. The CDR3 DNA is TGCGCCAGCAGCTTGGGTGGCAGGGCGGGCAATTCACCCCTCCACTTT. It codes for CASSLGGRAGNSPLHF. The full variable domain, completed using reference TRBV5-1 and TRBJ1-6, is KAGVTQTPRYLIKTRGQQVTLSCSPISGHRSVSWYQQTPGQGLQFLFEYFSETQRNKGNFPGRFSGRQFSNSRSEMNVSTLELGDSALYLCASSLGGRAGNSPLHFGNGTRLTVT.

This clone was recorded once. DNA for the CDR3: TGTGCCAGCAGCTTAGTCTCCAGGCACAATGAGCAGTTCTTC. This gives the protein CASSLVSRHNEQFF. The rearrangement links TRBV7-9 to TRBJ2-1; D is unclear. Deletions cut 1 base from V and 5 bases from J, with 9 bases between. CDR1 and CDR2 (germline): SEHNR, FQNEAQ (reference sequence). The CDR3 covers 14 residues.

The CDR3 sequence: CASSSDRAAGIDTQYF. In DNA form, the CDR3 reads TGTGCCAGTAGTTCGGACAGGGCCGCGGGAATAGATACGCAGTATTTT. The chain uses TRBV19 and TRBJ2-3, with 8 nucleotides matching TRBD1. Trimming took 5 bases from V and 5 from J; bases not matched to a gene: 12. CDR3 length: 16 residues. Germline lookup yields CDR1 LNHDA and CDR2 SQIVND (reference sequence).

This chain connects TRBV19 to TRBJ2-3; D remains ambiguous. The CDR3 is made up of 13 amino acids. Trimming removed 10 bases at V and 1 base at J, with 12 bases between. Germline lookup yields CDR1 LNHDA and CDR2 SQIVND (reference sequence). CDR3 in amino acids: CATMYQGTDTQYF. The CDR3 region has the DNA TGTGCCACCATGTACCAAGGCACAGATACGCAGTATTTT.

The rearrangement links TRBV5-4 to TRBJ1-2, with 9 bases aligning to TRBD1. The V segment lost 4 bases and the J segment 3 bases; nucleotides outside the gene matches: 7. This CDR3 is 15 amino acids long. Per the germline V gene, CDR1 is SGHNT and CDR2 is YYREEE (reference sequence). In DNA form, the CDR3 reads TGTGCCAGCAGCCCGGCGCGGACAGGGGACTATGGCTACACCTTC. This encodes CASSPARTGDYGYTF.

This clone was picked up a small number of times. The genes are TRBV19 and TRBJ1-4; 9 bases fit TRBD1. The CDR3 is 15 residues long. Unmatched junction bases numbered 7, after V lost 3 bases and J lost 8 bases. Germline CDR1 is LNHDA and CDR2 is SQIVND (reference sequence). Here the CDR3 reads CASSMARTGDEKLFF. The CDR3 DNA is TGTGCCAGTAGTATGGCCAGGACAGGGGACGAAAAACTGTTTTTT.

The rearrangement uses TRBV19 and TRBJ2-1; TRBD2 aligns across 7 bases. The CDR3 extends over 15 amino acids. Unmatched junction bases numbered 13, after V lost 5 bases and J lost 9 bases. In germline, CDR1 is LNHDA, CDR2 SQIVND (reference sequence). Here the CDR3 reads CASSLGLVRGFEQFF. Written as DNA, the CDR3 is TGTGCCAGTAGTCTTGGACTAGTTAGGGGTTTTGAGCAGTTCTTC.

The CDR3 loop reads CASSHRQNNEQFF. As DNA, the CDR3 is TGTGCCAGCAGCCATAGACAGAACAATGAGCAGTTCTTC. The V gene is TRBV7-3, the J gene TRBJ2-1; weak D call: TRBD1 (5 bases). Germline assignment: CDR1 SGHTA and CDR2 FQGTGA. Deletions cut 5 bases from V and 5 bases from J, with 10 bases between. The length of the CDR3 is 13 residues.

The V and J genes are TRBV7-2 and TRBJ2-5, with D uncertain. The CDR3 has 14 residues. Germline CDR1 SGHTA, CDR2 FQGNSA. Trimming cost V 5 bases and J 5 bases, with 15 bases left between them. In nucleotides, the CDR3 is TGTGCCAGCAGCCCCTCCCGGGTCCGGGAGACCCAGTACTTC. Its translation is CASSPSRVRETQYF.

By share, this clone counts as medium-sized (0.01 to 0.1%). The chain is built from TRBV7-9 and TRBJ2-7; D call uncertain. V lost 5 bases, J lost 6 bases, and 17 bases lay in between. The CDR3 extends over 14 amino acids. Germline CDR1 is SEHNR and CDR2 is FQNEAQ (reference sequence). CDR3 region: CASSPEEFGSEQYF. DNA for the CDR3: TGTGCCAGCAGCCCCGAAGAATTCGGCTCCGAGCAGTACTTC.

In its sample, this clone was seen a few times. V gene TRBV25-1 combines with J gene TRBJ1-1, with D unclear. Germline V lookup: CDR1 MGHDK, CDR2 SYGVNS. The CDR3 sequence is 11 residues long. V lost 4 bases and J 5 bases, leaving 5 bases between the germline ends. CDR3 in amino acids: CASSGRTEAFF. The CDR3 region has the DNA TGTGCCAGCAGTGGAAGGACTGAAGCTTTCTTT.

The chain couples TRBV7-9 to TRBJ2-1, with 16 bases matching TRBD2. Germline assignment: CDR1 SEHNR and CDR2 FQNEAQ (reference sequence). The CDR3 runs to 18 residues. The trim removed 5 bases at V and 8 bases at J, leaving 12 bases unmatched. The CDR3 spells CASSLQTGLAGGPYEQFF. As DNA, the CDR3 is TGTGCCAGCAGCCTTCAGACGGGACTAGCGGGAGGGCCGTATGAGCAGTTCTTC.

This chain links TRBV30 with TRBJ1-6; weak D call: TRBD1 (6 bases). This CDR3 region has 16 residues. CDR1 and CDR2 (germline): GTSNPN, SVGIG (reference sequence). V lost 3 bases and J lost 13, with 25 bases in between. The CDR3 DNA is TGTGCCTGGAGCCCTTTAGGGGGGCATAAGGATCCCCCCCTCCACTTT. Translating it yields CAWSPLGGHKDPPLHF.

This clone was seen a handful of times. J is TRBJ2-2 and V is TRBV28, with D perhaps TRBD1 (6 bases). The CDR3 is made up of 15 amino acids. Germline CDR1 reads MDHEN; CDR2 reads SYDVKM. The V end lost 9 bases, the J end lost 3 bases, and 17 bases lay between the germline ends. CDR3 nucleotides: TGTGCCAGTGACTCTGGGGGCTCGGACACCGGGGAGCTGTTTTTT. Translating gives CASDSGGSDTGELFF.